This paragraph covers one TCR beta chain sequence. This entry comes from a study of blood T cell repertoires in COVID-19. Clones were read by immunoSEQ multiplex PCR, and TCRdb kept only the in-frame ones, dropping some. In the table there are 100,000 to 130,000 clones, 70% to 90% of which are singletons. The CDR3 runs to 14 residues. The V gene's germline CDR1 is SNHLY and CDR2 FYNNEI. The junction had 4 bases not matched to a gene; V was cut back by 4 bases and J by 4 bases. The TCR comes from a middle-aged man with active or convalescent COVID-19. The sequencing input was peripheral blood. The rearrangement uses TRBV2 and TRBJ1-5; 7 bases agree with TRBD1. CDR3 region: CASSGTGVNQPQHF. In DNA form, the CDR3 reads TGTGCCAGCAGTGGTACAGGGGTGAATCAGCCCCAGCATTTT.